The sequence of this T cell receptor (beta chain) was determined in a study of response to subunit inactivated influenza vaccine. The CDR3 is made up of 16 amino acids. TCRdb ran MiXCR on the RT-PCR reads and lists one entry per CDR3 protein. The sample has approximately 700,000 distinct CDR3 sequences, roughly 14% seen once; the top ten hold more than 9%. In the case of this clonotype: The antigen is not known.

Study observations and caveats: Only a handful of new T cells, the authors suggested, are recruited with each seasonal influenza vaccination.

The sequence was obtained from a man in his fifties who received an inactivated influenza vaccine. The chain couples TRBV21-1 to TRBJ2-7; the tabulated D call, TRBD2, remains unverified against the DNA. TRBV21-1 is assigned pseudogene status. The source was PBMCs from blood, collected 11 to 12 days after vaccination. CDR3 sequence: CASSKEEAGEGYEQYF. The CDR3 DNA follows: TGTGCCAGCAGCAAAGAGGAGGCAGGGGAGGGATACGAGCAGTACTTC.